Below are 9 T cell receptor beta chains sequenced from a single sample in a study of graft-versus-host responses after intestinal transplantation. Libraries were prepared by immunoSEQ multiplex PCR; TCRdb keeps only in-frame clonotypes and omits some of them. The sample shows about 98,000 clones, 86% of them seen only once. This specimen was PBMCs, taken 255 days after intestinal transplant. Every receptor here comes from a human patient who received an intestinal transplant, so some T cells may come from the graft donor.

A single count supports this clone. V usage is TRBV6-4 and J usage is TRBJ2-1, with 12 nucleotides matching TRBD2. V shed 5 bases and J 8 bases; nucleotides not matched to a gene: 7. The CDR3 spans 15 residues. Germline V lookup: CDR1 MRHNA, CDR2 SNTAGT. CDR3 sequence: CASSKTSGSVDEQFF. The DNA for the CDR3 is TGTGCCAGCAGTAAGACTAGCGGGAGCGTAGATGAGCAGTTCTTC.

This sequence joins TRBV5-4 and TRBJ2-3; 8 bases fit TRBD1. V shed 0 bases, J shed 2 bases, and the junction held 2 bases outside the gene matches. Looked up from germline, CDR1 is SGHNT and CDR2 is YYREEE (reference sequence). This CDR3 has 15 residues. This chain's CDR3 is CASSLDRGNTDTQYF. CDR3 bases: TGTGCCAGCAGCTTGGACAGGGGGAACACAGATACGCAGTATTTT.

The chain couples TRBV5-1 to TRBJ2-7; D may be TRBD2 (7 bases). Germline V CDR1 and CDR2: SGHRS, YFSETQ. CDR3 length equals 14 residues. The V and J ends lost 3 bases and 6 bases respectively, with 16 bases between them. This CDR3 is CASSSLEGGLEQYF. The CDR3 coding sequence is TGCGCCAGCAGCTCCCTTGAGGGGGGGCTCGAGCAGTACTTC. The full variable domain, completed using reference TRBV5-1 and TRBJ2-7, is KAGVTQTPRYLIKTRGQQVTLSCSPISGHRSVSWYQQTPGQGLQFLFEYFSETQRNKGNFPGRFSGRQFSNSRSEMNVSTLELGDSALYLCASSSLEGGLEQYFGPGTRLTVT.

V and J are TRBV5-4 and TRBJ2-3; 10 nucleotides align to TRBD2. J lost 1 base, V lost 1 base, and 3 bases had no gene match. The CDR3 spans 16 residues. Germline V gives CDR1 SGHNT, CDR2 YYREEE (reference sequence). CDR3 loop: CASSLRLAGGTDTQYF. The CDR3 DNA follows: TGTGCCAGCAGCTTGCGTCTAGCGGGGGGCACAGATACGCAGTATTTT.

CDR3 nucleotides: TGTGCCAGCAGCCCGGGACAGGGGCGCAATTCACCCCTCCACTTT. Its translation: CASSPGQGRNSPLHF. The chain recombines TRBV5-8 with TRBJ1-6, with 10 positions matching TRBD1. Losses at the gene ends were 4 bases for V and 7 bases for J; bases not matched to a gene: 5. CDR1 and CDR2 (germline): SGHTS, YDEGEE. This CDR3 comprises 15 residues.

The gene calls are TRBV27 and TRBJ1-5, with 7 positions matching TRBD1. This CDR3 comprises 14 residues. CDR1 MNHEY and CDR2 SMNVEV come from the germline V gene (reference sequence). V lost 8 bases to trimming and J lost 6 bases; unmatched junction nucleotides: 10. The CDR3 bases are TGTGCCAGCGGACCAGGGACAGATGGTCAGCCCCAGCATTTT. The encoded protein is CASGPGTDGQPQHF.

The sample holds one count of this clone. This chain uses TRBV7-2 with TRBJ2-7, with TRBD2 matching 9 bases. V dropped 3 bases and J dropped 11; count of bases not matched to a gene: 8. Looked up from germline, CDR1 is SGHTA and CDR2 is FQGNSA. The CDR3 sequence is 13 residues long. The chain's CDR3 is CASSLLAGSRKYF. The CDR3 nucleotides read TGTGCCAGCAGCTTGCTAGCGGGGAGCAGAAAGTACTTC.

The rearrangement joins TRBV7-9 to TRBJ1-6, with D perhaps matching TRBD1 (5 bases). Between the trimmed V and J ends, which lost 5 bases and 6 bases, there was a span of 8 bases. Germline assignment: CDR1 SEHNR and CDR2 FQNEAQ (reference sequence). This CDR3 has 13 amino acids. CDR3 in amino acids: CASSPGTNSPLHF. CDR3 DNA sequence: TGTGCCAGCAGCCCTGGGACTAATTCACCCCTCCACTTT.

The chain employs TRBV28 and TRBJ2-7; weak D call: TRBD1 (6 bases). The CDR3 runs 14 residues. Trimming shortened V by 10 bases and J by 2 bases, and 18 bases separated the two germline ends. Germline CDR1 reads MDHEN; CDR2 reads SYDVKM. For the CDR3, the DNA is TGTGCCACCAGGGGTAGGAACCCTACCTACGAGCAGTACTTC. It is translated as CATRGRNPTYEQYF.